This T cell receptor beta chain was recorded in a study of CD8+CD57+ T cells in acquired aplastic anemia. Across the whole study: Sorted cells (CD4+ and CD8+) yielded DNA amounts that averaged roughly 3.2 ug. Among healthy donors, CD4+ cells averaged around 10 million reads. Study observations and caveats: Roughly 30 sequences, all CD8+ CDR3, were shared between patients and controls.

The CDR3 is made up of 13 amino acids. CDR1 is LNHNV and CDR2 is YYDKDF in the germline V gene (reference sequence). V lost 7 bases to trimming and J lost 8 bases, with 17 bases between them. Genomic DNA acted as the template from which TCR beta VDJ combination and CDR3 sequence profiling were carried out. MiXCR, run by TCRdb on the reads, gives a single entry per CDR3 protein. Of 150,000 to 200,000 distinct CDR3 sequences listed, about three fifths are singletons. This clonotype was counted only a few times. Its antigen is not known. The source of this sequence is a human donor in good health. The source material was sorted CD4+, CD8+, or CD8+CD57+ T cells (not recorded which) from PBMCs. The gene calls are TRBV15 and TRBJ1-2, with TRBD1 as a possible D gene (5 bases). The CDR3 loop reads CATKGYRGRGYTF. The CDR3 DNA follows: TGTGCCACCAAGGGGTACCGGGGTAGAGGCTACACCTTC.